The rows below give T cell receptor beta chains drawn from one sample of a study of CD8 T cells in ankylosing spondylitis. From the 5' RACE reads, TCRdb called clonotypes with MiXCR, one entry per CDR3 protein. The sample comprises about 460,000 distinct CDR3 sequences, approximately 5% of which are singletons, and around 3.4% rests with the top ten. The source material was blood, either unsorted or a sorted T cell fraction (not recorded which). The origin of the receptors is a male donor with ankylosing spondylitis. CDR3s include the opening cysteine and the closing phenylalanine or tryptophan. The D gene is left open where the match is weak. Some rows have no size entry. The others give once, few or many, or a class for an expanded clone.

clone_size	d_call	v_call	j_call	cdr3_length	cdr3_aa	cdr3_nt
many	TRBD1	TRBV6-2/TRBV6-3	TRBJ1-1	16	CASTPTGTPGNTEAFF	TGTGCCAGCACCCCGACAGGGACCCCAGGAAACACTGAAGCTTTCTTT
.	TRBD1	TRBV5-5	TRBJ1-1	15	CASSIRTGMNTEAFF	TGTGCCAGCAGCATAAGGACAGGGATGAACACTGAAGCTTTCTTT
.	TRBD1	TRBV28	TRBJ1-2	15	CASSFPGQYSNGYTF	TGTGCCAGCTCTTTTCCGGGACAGTACTCCAATGGCTACACCTTC
many	.	TRBV12-3/TRBV12-4	TRBJ1-1	14	CASSSRERGTEAFF	TGTGCCAGCAGTTCCAGGGAGAGGGGCACTGAAGCTTTCTTT
many	.	TRBV28	TRBJ2-7	11	CASTGADEQYF	TGTGCCAGTACGGGAGCGGACGAGCAGTACTTC
many	TRBD1	TRBV12-3/TRBV12-4	TRBJ1-2	11	CASRDDREDTF	TGTGCCAGCAGAGACGACAGGGAGGACACCTTC
many	.	TRBV9	TRBJ2-4	15	CASSVFGGSKNIQYF	TGTGCCAGCAGCGTCTTTGGGGGATCCAAAAACATTCAGTACTTC
.	TRBD2	TRBV15	TRBJ2-1	15	CATSRGGLAGVEQFF	TGTGCCACCAGCAGAGGGGGGCTAGCGGGAGTTGAGCAGTTCTTC
few	.	TRBV7-9	TRBJ2-3	15	CASSPGTYITDTQYF	TGTGCCAGCAGCCCAGGGACATATATCACAGATACGCAGTATTTT
many	TRBD1	TRBV5-1	TRBJ2-7	14	CASSSGTASYEQYF	TGCGCCAGCAGCTCCGGGACAGCTTCCTACGAGCAGTACTTC
many	.	TRBV11-1	TRBJ2-7	14	CASSRPGRNYEQYF	TGTGCCAGCAGCCGACCGGGACGGAACTACGAGCAGTACTTC
few	TRBD1	TRBV7-2	TRBJ1-5	16	CASSLGTEGITDTQHF	TGTGCCAGCAGCTTGGGGACAGAGGGAATCACAGATACGCAGCATTTT
many	.	TRBV5-6	TRBJ1-1	14	CASNQLAGNTEAFF	TGTGCCAGCAATCAACTGGCAGGGAACACTGAAGCTTTCTTT